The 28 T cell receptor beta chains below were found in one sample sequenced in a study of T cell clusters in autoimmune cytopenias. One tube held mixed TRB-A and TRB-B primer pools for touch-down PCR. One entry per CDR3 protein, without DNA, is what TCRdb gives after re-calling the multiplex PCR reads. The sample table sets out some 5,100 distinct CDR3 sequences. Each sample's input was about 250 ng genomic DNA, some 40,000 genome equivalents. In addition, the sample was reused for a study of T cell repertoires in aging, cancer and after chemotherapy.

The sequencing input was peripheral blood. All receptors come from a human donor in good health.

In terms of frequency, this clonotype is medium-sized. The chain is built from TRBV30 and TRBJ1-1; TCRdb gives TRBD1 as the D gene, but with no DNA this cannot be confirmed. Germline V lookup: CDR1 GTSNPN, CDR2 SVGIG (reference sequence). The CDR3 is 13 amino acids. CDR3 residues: CAWSPLKNTEAFF.

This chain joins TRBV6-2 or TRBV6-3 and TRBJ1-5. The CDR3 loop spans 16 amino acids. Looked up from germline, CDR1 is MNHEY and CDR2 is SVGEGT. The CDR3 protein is CASSKGYDAFNQPQHF.

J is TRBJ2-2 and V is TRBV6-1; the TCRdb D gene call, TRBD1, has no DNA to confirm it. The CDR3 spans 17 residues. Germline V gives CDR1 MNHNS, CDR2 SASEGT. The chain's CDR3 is CASSEVRTARNTGELFF.

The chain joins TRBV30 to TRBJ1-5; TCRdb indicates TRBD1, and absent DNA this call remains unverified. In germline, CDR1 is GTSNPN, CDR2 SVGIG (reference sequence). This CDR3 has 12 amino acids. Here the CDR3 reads CAWGQGQQPQHF.

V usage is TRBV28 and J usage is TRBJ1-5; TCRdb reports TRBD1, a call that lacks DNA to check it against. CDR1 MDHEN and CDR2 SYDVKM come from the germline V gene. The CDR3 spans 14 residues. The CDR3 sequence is CASIKAQGNQPQHF.

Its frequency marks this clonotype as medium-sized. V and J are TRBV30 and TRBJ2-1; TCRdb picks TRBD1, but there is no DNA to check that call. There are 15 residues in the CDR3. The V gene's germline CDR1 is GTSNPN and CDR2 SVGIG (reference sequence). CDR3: CAWDLDRGLYNEQFF.

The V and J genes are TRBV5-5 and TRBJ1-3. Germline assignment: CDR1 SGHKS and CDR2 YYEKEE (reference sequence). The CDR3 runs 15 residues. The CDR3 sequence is CASSPTGRSGNTIYF.

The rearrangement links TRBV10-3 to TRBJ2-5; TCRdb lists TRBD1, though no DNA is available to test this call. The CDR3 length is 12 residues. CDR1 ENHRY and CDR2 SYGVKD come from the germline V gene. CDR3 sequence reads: CATGGGAETQYF.

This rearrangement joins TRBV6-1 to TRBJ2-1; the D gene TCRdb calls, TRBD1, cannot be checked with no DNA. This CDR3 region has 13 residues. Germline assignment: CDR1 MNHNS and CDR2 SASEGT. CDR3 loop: CASSATGLGEQFF.

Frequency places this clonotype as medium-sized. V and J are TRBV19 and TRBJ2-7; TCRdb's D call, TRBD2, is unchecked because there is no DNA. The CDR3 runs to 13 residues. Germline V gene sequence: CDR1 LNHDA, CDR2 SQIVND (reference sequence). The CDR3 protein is CASSRSGSYEQYF.

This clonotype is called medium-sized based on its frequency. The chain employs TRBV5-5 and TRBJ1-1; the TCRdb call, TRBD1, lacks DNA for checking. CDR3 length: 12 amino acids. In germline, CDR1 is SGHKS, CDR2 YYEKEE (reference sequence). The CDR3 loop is CASSLGTGQAFF.

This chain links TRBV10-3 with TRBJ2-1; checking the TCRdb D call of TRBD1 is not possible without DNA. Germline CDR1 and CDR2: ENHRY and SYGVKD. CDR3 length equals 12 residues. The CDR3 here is CAISVQGVEQFF.

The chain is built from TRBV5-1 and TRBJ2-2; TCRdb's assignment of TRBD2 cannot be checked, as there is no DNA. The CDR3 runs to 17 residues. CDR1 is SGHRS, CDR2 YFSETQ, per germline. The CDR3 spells CASRSTSGGTNTGELFF.

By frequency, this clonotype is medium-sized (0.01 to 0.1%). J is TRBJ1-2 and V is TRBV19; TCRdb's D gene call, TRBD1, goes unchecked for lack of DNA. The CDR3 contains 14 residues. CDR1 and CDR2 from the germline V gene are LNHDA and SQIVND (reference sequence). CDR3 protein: CASSPRGSNYGYTF. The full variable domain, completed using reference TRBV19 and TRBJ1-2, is DGGITQSPKYLFRKEGQNVTLSCEQNLNHDAMYWYRQDPGQGLRLIYYSQIVNDFQKGDIAEGYSVSREKKESFPLTVTSAQKNPTAFYLCASSPRGSNYGYTFGSGTRLTVV.

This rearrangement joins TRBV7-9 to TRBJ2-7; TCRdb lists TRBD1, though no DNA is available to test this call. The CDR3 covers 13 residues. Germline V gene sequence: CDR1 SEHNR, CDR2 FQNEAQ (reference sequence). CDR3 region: CASSLEGGDKQYF.

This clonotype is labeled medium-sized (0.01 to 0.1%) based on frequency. CDR3 sequence: CASGTGQDDYGYTF. This chain uses TRBV19 with TRBJ1-2; as DNA is missing, the TRBD1 call by TCRdb cannot be tested. Germline V lookup: CDR1 LNHDA, CDR2 SQIVND (reference sequence). The CDR3 has 14 residues.

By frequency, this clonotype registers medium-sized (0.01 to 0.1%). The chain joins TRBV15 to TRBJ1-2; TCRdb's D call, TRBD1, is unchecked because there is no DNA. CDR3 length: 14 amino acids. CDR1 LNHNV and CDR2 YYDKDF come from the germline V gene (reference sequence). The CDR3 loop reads CATSRDRGSYGYTF. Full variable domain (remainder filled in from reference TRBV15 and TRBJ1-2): DAMVIQNPRYQVTQFGKPVTLSCSQTLNHNVMYWYQQKSSQAPKLLFHYYDKDFNNEADTPDNFQSRRPNTSFCFLDIRSPGLGDTAMYLCATSRDRGSYGYTFGSGTRLTVV.

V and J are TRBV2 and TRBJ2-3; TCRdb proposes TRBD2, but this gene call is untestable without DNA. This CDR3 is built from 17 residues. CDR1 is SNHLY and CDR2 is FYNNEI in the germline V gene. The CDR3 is CASRAGRREGRTDTQYF. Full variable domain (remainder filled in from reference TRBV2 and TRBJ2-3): EPEVTQTPSHQVTQMGQEVILRCVPISNHLYFYWYRQILGQKVEFLVSFYNNEISEKSEIFDDQFSVERPDGSNFTLKIRSTKLEDSAMYFCASRAGRREGRTDTQYFGPGTRLTVL.

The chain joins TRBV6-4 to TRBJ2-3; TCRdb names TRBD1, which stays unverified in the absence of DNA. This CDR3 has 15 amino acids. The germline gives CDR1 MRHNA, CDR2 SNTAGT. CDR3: CASSDGTGGADTQYF.

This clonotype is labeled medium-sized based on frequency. The CDR3 sequence is CASSYSGPDQETQYF. The chain employs TRBV6-5 and TRBJ2-5; TCRdb selects TRBD2, and the lack of DNA leaves this call unchecked. Germline CDR1 MNHEY, CDR2 SVGAGI. This CDR3 region has 15 residues.

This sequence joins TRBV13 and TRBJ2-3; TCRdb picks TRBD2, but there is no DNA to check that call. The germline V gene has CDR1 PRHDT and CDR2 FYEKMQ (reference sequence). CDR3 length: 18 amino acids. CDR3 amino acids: CASSLNMGTTMGADTQYF.

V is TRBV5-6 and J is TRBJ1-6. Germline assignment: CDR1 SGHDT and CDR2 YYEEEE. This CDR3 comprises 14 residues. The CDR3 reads CASSLVGFNSPLHF.

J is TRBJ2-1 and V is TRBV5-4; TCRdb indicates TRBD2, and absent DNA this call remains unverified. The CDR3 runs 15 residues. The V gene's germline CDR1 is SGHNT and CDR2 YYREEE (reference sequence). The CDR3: CASSLGGGDYNEQFF. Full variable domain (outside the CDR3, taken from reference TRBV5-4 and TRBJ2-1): ETGVTQSPTHLIKTRGQQVTLRCSSQSGHNTVSWYQQALGQGPQFIFQYYREEENGRGNFPPRFSGLQFPNYSSELNVNALELDDSALYLCASSLGGGDYNEQFFGPGTRLTVL.

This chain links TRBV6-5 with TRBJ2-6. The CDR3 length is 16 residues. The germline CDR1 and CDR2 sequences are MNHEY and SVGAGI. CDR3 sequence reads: CASSYWGSSGANVLTF.

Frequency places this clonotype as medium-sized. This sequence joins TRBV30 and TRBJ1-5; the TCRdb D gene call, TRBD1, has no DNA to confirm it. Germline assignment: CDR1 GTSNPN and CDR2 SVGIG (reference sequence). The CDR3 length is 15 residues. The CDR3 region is CAWSAGQGGGQPQHF.

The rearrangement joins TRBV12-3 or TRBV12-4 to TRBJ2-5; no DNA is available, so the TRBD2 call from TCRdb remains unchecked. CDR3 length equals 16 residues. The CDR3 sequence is CASTRTSGTYKETQYF.

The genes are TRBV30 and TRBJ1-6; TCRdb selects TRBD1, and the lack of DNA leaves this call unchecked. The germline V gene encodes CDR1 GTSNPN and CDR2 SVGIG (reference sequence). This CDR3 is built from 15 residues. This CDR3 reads CALPRGVLWNSPLHF.

This CDR3 reads CASSIDGTGDASNQPQHF. This rearrangement joins TRBV19 to TRBJ1-5; the D call from TCRdb, TRBD1, cannot be confirmed without DNA. The CDR3 is made up of 18 amino acids. CDR1 and CDR2 from the germline V gene are LNHDA and SQIVND (reference sequence).